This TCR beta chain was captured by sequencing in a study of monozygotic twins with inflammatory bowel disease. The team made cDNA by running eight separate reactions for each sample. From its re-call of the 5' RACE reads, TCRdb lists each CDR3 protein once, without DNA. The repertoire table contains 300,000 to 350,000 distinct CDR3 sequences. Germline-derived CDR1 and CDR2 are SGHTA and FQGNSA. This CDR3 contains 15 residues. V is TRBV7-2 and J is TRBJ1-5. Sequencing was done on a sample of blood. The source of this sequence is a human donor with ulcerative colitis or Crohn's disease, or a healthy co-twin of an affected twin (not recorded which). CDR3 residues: CASSLVGSLRQPQHF.